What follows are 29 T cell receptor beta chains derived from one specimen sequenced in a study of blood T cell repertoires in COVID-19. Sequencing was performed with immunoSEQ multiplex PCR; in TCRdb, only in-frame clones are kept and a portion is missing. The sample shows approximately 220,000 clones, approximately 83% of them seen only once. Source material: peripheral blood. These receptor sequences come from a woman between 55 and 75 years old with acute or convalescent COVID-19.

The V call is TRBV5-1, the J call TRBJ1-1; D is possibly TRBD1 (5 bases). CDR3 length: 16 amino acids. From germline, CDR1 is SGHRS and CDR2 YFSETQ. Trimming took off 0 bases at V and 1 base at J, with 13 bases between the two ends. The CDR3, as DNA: TGCGCCAGCAGCTTGGAGAGGACATTTCGGAACACTGAAGCTTTCTTT. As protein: CASSLERTFRNTEAFF.

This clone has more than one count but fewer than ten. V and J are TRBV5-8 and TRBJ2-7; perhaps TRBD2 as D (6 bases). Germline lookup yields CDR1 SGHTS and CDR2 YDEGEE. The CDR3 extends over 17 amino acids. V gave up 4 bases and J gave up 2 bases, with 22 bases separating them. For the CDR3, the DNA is TGTGCCAGCAGCCTCCCCGGCGGGGTAGGGACCACCTACGAGCAGTACTTC. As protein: CASSLPGGVGTTYEQYF.

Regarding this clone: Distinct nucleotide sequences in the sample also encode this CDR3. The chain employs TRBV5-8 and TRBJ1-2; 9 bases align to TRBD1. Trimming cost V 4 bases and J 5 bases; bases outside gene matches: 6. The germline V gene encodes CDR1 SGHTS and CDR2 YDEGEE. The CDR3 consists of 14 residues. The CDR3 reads CASSRGQGGYGYTF. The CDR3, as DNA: TGTGCCAGCAGCCGGGGACAGGGTGGATATGGCTACACCTTC.

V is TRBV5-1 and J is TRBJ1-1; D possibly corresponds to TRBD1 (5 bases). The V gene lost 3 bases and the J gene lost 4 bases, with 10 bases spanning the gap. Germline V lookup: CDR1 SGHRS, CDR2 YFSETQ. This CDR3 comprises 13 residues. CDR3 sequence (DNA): TGCGCCAGCAGCTCCCAGGGCCTCACTGAAGCTTTCTTT. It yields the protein CASSSQGLTEAFF.

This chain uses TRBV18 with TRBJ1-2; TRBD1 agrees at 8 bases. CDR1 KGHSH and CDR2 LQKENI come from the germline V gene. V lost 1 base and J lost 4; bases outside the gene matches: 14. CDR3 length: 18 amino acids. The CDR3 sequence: CASSPLGRGRFPGYGYTF. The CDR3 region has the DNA TGTGCCAGCTCACCACTTGGCAGGGGGCGCTTCCCCGGCTATGGCTACACCTTC.

The DNA for the CDR3 is TGTGCCAGCCAAAACCAGGGCTTTGGAACTGAAGCTTTCTTT. Translated, it gives CASQNQGFGTEAFF. This rearrangement joins TRBV2 to TRBJ1-1; D is possibly TRBD1 (5 bases). The V end was cut by 8 bases, the J end by 5 bases, with 18 bases between. This CDR3 spans 14 amino acids. Germline CDR1 reads SNHLY; CDR2 reads FYNNEI.

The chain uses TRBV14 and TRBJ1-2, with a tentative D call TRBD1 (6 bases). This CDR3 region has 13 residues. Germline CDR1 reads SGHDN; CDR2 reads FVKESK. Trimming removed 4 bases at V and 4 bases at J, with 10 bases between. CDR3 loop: CASSPTGPYGYTF. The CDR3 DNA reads TGTGCCAGCAGCCCTACAGGGCCCTATGGCTACACCTTC.

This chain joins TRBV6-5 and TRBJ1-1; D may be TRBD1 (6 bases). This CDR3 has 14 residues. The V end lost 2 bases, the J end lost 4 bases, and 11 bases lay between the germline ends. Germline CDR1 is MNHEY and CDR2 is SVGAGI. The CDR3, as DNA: TGTGCCAGCAGTTACCTAACAGGGATCACTGAAGCTTTCTTT. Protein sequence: CASSYLTGITEAFF.

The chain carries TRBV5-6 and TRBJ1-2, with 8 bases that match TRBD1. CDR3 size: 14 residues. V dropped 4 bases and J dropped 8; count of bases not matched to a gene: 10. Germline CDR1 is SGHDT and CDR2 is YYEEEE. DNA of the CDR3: TGTGCCAGCAGCACTAGACAGGGGCCGGGGGGCTACACCTTC. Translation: CASSTRQGPGGYTF.

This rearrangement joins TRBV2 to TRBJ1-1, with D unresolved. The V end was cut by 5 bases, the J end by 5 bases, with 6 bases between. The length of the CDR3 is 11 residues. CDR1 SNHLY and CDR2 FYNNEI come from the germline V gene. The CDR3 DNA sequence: TGTGCCAGCAGTCGGTCTACTGAAGCTTTCTTT. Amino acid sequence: CASSRSTEAFF.

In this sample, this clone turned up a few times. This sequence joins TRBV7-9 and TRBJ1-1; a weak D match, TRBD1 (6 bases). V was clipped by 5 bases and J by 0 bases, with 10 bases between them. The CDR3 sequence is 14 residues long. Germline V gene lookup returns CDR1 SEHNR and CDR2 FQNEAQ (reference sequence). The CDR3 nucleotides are TGTGCCAGCAGCCTTGGACAGTTGAACACTGAAGCTTTCTTT. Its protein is CASSLGQLNTEAFF. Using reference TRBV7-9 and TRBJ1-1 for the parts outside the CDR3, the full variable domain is DTGVSQNPRHKITKRGQNVTFRCDPISEHNRLYWYRQTLGQGPEFLTYFQNEAQLEKSRLLSDRFSAERPKGSFSTLEIQRTEQGDSAMYLCASSLGQLNTEAFFGQGTRLTVV.

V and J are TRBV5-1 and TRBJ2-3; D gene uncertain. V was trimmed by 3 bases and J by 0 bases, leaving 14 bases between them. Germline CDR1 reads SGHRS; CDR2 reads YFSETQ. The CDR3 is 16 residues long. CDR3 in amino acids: CASSSNPRGSTDTQYF. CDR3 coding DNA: TGCGCCAGCAGCTCGAACCCCCGCGGCAGCACAGATACGCAGTATTTT.

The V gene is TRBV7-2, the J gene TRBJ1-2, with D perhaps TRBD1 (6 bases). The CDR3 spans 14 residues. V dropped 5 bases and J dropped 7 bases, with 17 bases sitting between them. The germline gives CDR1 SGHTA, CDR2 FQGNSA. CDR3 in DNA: TGTGCCAGCAGCCAAAAGACAGGCTTGATTGGCTACACCTTC. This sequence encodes CASSQKTGLIGYTF.

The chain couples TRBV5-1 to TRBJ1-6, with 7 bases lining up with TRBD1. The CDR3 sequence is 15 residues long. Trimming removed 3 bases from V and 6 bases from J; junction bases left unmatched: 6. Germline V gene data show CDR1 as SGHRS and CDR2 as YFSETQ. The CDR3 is CASSSGTDGNSPLHF. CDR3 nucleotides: TGCGCCAGCAGCTCAGGGACAGACGGTAATTCACCCCTCCACTTT.

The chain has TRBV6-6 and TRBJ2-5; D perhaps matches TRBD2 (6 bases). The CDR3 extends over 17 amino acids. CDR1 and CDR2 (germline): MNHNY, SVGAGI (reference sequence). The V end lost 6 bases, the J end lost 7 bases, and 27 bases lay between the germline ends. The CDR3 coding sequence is TGTGCCAGCAGCCGACGGGCCGGGACTGACCCCACGGGGACCCAGTACTTC. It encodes CASSRRAGTDPTGTQYF.

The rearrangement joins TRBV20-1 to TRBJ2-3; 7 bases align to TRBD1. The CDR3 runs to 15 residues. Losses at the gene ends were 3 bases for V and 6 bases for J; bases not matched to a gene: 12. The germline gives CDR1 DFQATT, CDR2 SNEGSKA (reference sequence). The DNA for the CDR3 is TGCAGTGCTAGTGAGGCGACAGGGCCTGGGGATACGCAGTATTTT. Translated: CSASEATGPGDTQYF.

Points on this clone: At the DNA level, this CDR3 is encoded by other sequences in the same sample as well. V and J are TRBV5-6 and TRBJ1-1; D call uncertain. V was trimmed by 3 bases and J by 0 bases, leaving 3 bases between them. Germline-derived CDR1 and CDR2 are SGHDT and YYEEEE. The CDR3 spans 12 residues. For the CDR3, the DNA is TGTGCCAGCAGCTCTATGAACACTGAAGCTTTCTTT. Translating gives CASSSMNTEAFF.

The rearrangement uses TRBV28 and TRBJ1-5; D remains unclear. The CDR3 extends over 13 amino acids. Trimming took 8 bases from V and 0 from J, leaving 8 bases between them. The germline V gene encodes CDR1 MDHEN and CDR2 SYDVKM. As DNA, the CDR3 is TGTGCCAGCCGGCGGTATAGCAATCAGCCCCAGCATTTT. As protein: CASRRYSNQPQHF.

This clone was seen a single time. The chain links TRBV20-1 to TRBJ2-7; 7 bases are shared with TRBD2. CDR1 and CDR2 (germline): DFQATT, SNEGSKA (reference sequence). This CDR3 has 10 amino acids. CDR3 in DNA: TGCCGGACTAGCTCCTACGAGCAGTACTTC. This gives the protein CRTSSYEQYF.

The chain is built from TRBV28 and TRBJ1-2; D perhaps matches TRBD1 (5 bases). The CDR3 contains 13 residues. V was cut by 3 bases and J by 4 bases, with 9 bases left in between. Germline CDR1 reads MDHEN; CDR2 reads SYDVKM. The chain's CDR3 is CASSFGRVYGYTF. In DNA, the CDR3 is TGTGCCAGCAGTTTTGGCAGGGTCTATGGCTACACCTTC.

The CDR3 loop reads CSVGDRAAGNTIYF. In DNA form, the CDR3 reads TGCAGCGTAGGGGACAGGGCGGCTGGAAACACCATATATTTT. J is TRBJ1-3 and V is TRBV29-1; 9 bases map to TRBD1. In germline, CDR1 is SQVTM, CDR2 ANQGSEA. The CDR3 extends over 14 amino acids. V lost 6 bases to trimming and J lost 2 bases; unmatched junction nucleotides: 5.

The CDR3 spells CASSPRTSGPTGELFF. The CDR3 DNA sequence: TGTGCCAGCAGCCCACGGACTAGCGGGCCCACCGGGGAGCTGTTTTTT. V and J are TRBV11-2 and TRBJ2-2, with TRBD2 identical over 11 bases. CDR3 length equals 16 residues. In germline, CDR1 is SGHAT, CDR2 FQNNGV. V was pared by 5 bases and J by 4 bases, with 6 bases of the junction left unmatched.

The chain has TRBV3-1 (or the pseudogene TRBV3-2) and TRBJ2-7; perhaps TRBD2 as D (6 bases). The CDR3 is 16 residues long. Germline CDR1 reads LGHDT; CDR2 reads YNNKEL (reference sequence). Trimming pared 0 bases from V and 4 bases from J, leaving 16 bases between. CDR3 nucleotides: TGTGCCAGCAGCCAAGAGTTGACTAGGAAGTCTTACGAGCAGTACTTC. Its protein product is CASSQELTRKSYEQYF.

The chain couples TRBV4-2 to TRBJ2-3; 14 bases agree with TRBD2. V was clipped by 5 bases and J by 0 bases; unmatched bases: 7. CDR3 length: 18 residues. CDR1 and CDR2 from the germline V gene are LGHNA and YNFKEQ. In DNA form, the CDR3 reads TGTGCCAGCAGCGGAGGACTAGCGGGGGGAACTAGCACAGATACGCAGTATTTT. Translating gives CASSGGLAGGTSTDTQYF.

CDR3 amino acids: CASSLSWGETEAFF. CDR3 nucleotides: TGCGCCAGCAGCTTGTCCTGGGGAGAGACTGAAGCTTTCTTT. The chain is built from TRBV5-1 and TRBJ1-1; D gene uncertain. CDR1 is SGHRS, CDR2 YFSETQ, per germline. The CDR3 is 14 residues long. The ends were cut back, 1 base at V and 5 bases at J, with 12 bases in the middle. Full variable domain (remainder filled in from reference TRBV5-1 and TRBJ1-1): KAGVTQTPRYLIKTRGQQVTLSCSPISGHRSVSWYQQTPGQGLQFLFEYFSETQRNKGNFPGRFSGRQFSNSRSEMNVSTLELGDSALYLCASSLSWGETEAFFGQGTRLTVV.

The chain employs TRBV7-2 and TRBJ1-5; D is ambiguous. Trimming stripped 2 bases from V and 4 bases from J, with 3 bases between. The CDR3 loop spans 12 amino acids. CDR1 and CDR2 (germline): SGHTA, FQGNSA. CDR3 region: CASSLSNQPQHF. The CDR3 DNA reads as TGTGCCAGCAGCTTATCGAATCAGCCCCAGCATTTT.

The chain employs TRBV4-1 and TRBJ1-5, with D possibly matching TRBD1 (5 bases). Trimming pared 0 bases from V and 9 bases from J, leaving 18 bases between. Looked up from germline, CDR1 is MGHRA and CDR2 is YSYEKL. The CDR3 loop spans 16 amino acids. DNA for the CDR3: TGCGCCAGCAGCCAAGATATAGGGGCACGAGATCGGCCCCAGCATTTT. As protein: CASSQDIGARDRPQHF.

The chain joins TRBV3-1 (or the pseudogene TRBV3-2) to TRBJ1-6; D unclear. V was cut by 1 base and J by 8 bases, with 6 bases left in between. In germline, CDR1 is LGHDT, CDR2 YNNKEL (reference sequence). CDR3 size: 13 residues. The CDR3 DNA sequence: TGTGCCAGCAGCCAAGTGTCGGATTCACCCCTCCACTTT. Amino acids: CASSQVSDSPLHF.

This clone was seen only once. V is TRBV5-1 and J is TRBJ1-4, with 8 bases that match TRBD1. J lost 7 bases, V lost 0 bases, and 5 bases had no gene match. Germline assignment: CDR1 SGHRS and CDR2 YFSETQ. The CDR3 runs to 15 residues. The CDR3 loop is CASSLGRGQGEKLFF. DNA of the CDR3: TGCGCCAGCAGCTTGGGCAGGGGGCAAGGTGAAAAACTGTTTTTT.